The sequence of this T cell receptor beta chain was determined in a study of Graves' ophthalmopathy and Graves' hyperthyroidism. Many counts were recorded for this clonotype. Deletions cut 6 bases from V and 4 bases from J, with 12 bases between. The CDR3 extends over 14 amino acids. The germline gives CDR1 SNHLY, CDR2 FYNNEI. From RNA, the CDR3 regions of TCR beta chains were amplified and sequenced. An opening RT-PCR round employed HTBI primers and preceded a second-round multiplex PCR. TCRdb re-derived calls from the multiplex PCR reads in MiXCR, one entry per CDR3 protein. This repertoire shows under 350,000 distinct CDR3 sequences, 15% to 20% found once; its top ten account for about 12%.

This chain joins TRBV2 and TRBJ2-2, with TRBD2 as a possible D gene (7 bases). The material sequenced was peripheral blood. This TCR was recovered from an adult man with Graves' ophthalmopathy. The CDR3 reads CASRGGAGTGELFF. DNA of the CDR3: TGTGCCAGCAGAGGGGGGGCCGGCACCGGGGAGCTGTTTTTT.